The T cell receptor beta chain described here comes from a study of CD8 T cells in Susac syndrome. The J segment lost 8 bases and the V segment lost 4 bases, leaving 3 bases of the junction unmatched. In germline, CDR1 is SGHTA, CDR2 FQGNSA. The CDR3 has 12 residues. Random hexamers served to reverse transcribe roughly 0.45 to 1 ug RNA. One entry per CDR3 protein, called by TCRdb with MiXCR from the immunoSEQ multiplex PCR reads. The data contain some 190,000 distinct CDR3 sequences, 93% of them seen just once; the ten biggest clones take up around 0.096%. TCR beta sequencing covered blood CD8+ and CD4+ T cells. While CD8+ and CD4+ T cells were isolated negatively, TEMRA cells were enriched by FACS.

Sequenced material: CD4+ T cells from PBMCs. The chain recombines TRBV7-2 with TRBJ1-1, with 8 bases matching TRBD1. The sequence derives from a human donor in good health. CDR3 in amino acids: CASSSDRAEAFF. CDR3 DNA: TGTGCCAGCAGCTCGGACAGGGCGGAAGCTTTCTTT.